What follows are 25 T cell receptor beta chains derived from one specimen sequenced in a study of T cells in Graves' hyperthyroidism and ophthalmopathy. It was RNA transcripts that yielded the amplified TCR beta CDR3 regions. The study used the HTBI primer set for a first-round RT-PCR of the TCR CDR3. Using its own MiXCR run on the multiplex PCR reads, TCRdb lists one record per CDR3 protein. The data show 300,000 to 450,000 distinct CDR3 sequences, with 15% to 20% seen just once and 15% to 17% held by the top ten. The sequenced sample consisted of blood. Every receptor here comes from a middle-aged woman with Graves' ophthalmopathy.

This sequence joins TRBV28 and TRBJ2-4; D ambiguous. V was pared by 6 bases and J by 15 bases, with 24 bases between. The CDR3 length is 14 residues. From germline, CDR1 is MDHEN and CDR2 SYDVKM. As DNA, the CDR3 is TGTGCCAGCAGAGTAGCTCCCCCGAACATGACCGTGTACTTC. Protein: CASRVAPPNMTVYF.

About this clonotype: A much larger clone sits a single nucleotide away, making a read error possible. CDR3 sequence reads: CGSSYGRETQYF. The CDR3 nucleotides are TGTGGCAGCAGTTACGGACGAGAGACCCAGTACTTC. The gene calls are TRBV6-5 and TRBJ2-5; no firm D call. The germline V gene has CDR1 MNHEY and CDR2 SVGAGI. This CDR3 spans 12 amino acids.

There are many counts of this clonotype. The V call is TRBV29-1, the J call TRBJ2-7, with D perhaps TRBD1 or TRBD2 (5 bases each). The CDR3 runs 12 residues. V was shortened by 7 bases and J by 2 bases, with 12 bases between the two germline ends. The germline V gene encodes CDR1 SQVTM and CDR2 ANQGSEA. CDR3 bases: TGCAGCGGCCGGGACCCTGCCTACGAGCAGTACTTC. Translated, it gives CSGRDPAYEQYF.

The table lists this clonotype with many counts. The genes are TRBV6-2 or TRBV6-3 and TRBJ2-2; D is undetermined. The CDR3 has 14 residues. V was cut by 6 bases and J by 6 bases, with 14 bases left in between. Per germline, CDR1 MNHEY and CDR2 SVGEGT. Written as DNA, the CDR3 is TGTGCCAGCAGCCGTACTATTCGCGCCGGGGAGCTGTTTTTT. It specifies CASSRTIRAGELFF.

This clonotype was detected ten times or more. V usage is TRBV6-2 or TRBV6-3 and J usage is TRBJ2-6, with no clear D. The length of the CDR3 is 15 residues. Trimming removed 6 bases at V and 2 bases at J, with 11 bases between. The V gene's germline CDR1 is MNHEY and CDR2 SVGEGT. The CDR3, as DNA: TGTGCCAGCAGCCGCTATGGGACTGGGGCCAACGTCCTGACTTTC. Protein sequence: CASSRYGTGANVLTF.

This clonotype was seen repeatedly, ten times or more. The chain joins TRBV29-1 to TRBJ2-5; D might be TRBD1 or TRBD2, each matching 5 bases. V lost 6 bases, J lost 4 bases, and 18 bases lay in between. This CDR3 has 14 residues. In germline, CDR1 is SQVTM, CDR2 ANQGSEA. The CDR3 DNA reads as TGCAGCGTCCGTCGAGGTTTCGGGGCAGAGACCCAGTACTTC. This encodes CSVRRGFGAETQYF.

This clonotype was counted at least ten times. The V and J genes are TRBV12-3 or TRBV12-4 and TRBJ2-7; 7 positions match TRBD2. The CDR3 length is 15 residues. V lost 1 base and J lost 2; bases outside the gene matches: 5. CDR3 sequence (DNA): TGTGCCAGCAGTTTAGGGGCTAGCGGAACCTACGAGCAGTACTTC. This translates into CASSLGASGTYEQYF.

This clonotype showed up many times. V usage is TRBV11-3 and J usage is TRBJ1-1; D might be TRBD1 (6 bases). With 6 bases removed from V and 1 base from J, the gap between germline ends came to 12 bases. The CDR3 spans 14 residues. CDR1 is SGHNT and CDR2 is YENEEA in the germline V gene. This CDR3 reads CASSPGTRNTEAFF. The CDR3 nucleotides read TGTGCCAGCAGTCCCGGGACACGGAACACTGAAGCTTTCTTT.

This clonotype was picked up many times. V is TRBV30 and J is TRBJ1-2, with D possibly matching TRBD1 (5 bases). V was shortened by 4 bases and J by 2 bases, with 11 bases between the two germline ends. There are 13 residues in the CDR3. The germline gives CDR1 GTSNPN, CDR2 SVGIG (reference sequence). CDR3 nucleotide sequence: TGTGCCTGGACGGGGGACCTAAACTATGGCTACACCTTC. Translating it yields CAWTGDLNYGYTF.

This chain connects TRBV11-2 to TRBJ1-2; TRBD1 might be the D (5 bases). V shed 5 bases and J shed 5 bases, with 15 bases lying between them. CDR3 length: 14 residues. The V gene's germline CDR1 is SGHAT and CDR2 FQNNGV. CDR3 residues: CASSPSGPSYGYTF. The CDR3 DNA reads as TGTGCCAGCAGCCCATCAGGGCCGTCTTATGGCTACACCTTC. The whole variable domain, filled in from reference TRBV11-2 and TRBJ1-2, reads EAGVAQSPRYKIIEKRQSVAFWCNPISGHATLYWYQQILGQGPKLLIQFQNNGVVDDSQLPKDRFSAERLKGVDSTLKIQPAKLEDSAVYLCASSPSGPSYGYTFGSGTRLTVV.

CDR3 in amino acids: CASRHAGTGGGYGYTF. As DNA, the CDR3 is TGTGCCAGCAGGCACGCTGGGACAGGGGGCGGCTATGGCTACACCTTC. The chain uses TRBV12-3 or TRBV12-4 and TRBJ1-2; 12 nucleotides align to TRBD1. The CDR3 spans 16 residues. V was clipped by 6 bases and J by 4 bases; unmatched bases: 9.

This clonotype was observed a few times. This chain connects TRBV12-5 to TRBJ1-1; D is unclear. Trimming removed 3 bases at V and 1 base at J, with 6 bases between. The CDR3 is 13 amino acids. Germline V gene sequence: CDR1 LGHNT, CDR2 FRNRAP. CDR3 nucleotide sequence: TGTGCTAGTGGTTTCGGGGAGAACACTGAAGCTTTCTTT. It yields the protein CASGFGENTEAFF. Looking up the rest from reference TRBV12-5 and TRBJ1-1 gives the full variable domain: DARVTQTPRHKVTEMGQEVTMRCQPILGHNTVFWYRQTMMQGLELLAYFRNRAPLDDSGMPKDRFSAEMPDATLATLKIQPSEPRDSAVYFCASGFGENTEAFFGQGTRLTVV.

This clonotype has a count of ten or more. The CDR3 nucleotides read TGTGCCAGCAGTTCGAGACCAGGGGAAGAGACCCAGTACTTC. Its translation: CASSSRPGEETQYF. The chain has TRBV7-2 and TRBJ2-5; D might be TRBD1 (6 bases). CDR1 SGHTA and CDR2 FQGNSA come from the germline V gene. Trimming left V 6 bases short and J 3 bases short, with 14 bases between. The CDR3 sequence is 14 residues long.

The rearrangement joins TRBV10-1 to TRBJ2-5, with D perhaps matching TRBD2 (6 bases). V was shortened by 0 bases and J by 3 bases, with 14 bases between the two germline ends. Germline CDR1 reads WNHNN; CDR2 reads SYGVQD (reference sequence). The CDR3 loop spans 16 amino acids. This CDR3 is CASSESRLGGKETQYF. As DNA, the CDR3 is TGCGCCAGCAGTGAGTCCCGACTCGGGGGAAAAGAGACCCAGTACTTC.

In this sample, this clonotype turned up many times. CDR3 sequence: CASSVGRDGIDPNYGYTF. The CDR3 nucleotides are TGCGCCAGCAGCGTCGGTCGGGACGGAATCGATCCTAACTATGGCTACACCTTC. This sequence joins TRBV5-1 and TRBJ1-2; D is perhaps TRBD1 (5 bases). CDR3 length: 18 amino acids. Germline V gene data show CDR1 as SGHRS and CDR2 as YFSETQ. Trimming took off 4 bases at V and 0 bases at J, with 22 bases between the two ends.

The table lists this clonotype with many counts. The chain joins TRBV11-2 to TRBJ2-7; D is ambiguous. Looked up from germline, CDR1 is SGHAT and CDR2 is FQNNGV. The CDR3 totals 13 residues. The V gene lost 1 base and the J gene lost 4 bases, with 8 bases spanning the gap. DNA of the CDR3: TGTGCCAGCAGCTTAGGACTGGGGTACGAGCAGTACTTC. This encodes CASSLGLGYEQYF.

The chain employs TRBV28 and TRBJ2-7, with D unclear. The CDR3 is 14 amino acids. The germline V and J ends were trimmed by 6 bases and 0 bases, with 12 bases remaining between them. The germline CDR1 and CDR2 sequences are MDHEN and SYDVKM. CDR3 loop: CASSFRQTSYEQYF. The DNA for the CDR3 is TGTGCCAGCAGCTTCCGGCAAACCTCCTACGAGCAGTACTTC.

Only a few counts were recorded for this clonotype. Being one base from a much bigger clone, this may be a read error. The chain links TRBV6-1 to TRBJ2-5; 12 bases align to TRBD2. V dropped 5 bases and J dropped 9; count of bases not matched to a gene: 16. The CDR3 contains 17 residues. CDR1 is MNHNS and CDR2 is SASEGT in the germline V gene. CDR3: CASSPQTSGSPRRAQYF. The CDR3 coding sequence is TGTGCCAGCAGTCCCCAGACTAGCGGGAGCCCCCGGAGGGCCCAGTACTTC.

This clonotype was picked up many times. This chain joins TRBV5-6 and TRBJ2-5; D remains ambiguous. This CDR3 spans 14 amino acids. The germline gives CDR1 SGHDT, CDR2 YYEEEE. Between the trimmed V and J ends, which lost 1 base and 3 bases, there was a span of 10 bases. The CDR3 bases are TGTGCCAGCAGCTTGTTGACGGGTGAAGAGACCCAGTACTTC. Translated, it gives CASSLLTGEETQYF. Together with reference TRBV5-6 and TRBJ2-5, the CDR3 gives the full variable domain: DAGVTQSPTHLIKTRGQQVTLRCSPKSGHDTVSWYQQALGQGPQFIFQYYEEEERQRGNFPDRFSGHQFPNYSSELNVNALLLGDSALYLCASSLLTGEETQYFGPGTRLLVL.

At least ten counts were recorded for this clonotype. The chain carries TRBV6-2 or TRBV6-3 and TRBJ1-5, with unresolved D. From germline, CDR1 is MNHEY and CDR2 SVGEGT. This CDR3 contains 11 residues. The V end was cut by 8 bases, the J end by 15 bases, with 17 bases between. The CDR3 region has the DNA TGTGCCAGCGAAACCGGCCACGAATGGCATTTT. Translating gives CASETGHEWHF.

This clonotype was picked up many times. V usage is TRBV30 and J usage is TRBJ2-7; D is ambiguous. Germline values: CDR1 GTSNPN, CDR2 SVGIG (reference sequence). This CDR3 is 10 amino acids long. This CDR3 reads CAGGRNEQYF. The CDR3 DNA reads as TGTGCTGGCGGTCGGAACGAGCAGTACTTC.

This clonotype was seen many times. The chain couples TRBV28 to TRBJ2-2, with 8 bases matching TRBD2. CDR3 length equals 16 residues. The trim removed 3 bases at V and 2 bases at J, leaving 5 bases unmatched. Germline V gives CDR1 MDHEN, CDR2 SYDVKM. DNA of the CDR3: TGTGCCAGCAGTTTGCAACTAGCGGTAAACACCGGGGAGCTGTTTTTT. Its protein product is CASSLQLAVNTGELFF.

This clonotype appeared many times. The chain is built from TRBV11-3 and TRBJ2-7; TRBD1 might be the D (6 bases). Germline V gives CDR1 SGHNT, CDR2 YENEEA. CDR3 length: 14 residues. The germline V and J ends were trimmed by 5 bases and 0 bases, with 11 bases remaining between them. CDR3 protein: CASSHRAGSYEQYF. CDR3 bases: TGTGCCAGCAGCCACAGGGCGGGCTCCTACGAGCAGTACTTC.

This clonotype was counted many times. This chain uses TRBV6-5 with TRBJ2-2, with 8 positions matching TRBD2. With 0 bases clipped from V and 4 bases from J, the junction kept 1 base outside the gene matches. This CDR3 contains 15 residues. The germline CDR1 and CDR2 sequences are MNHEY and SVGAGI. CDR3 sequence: CASSYSAGGTGELFF. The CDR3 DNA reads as TGTGCCAGCAGTTACTCGGCGGGAGGCACCGGGGAGCTGTTTTTT.

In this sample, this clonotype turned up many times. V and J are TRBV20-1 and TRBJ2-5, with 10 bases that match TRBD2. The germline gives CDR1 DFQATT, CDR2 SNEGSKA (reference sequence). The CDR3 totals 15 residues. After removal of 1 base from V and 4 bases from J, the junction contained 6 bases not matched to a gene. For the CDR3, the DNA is TGCAGTGCTAGAGCGATGAGCGGGAGGGTAGAGACCCAGTACTTC. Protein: CSARAMSGRVETQYF.